This T cell receptor beta chain was retrieved from a study of CD8+CD57+ T cells in acquired aplastic anemia. This clonotype has a handful of counts. Its antigen is unidentified. Sequencing was done on patients that had shown CD8+CD57+ cell expansion by flow cytometry. Both TCR beta VDJ combination and CDR3 sequence profiling were carried out. Genomic DNA was the template for this profiling. From the reads, TCRdb called clonotypes with MiXCR, one entry per CDR3 protein. The sample contains roughly 190,000 distinct CDR3 sequences, nearly 50% of which appear only once. Trimming pared 10 bases from V and 2 bases from J, leaving 13 bases between. CDR3 size: 13 residues. Germline CDR1 is SEHNR and CDR2 is FQNEAQ (reference sequence). General observations from the study: Significant differences in CD8+ Simpson's diversity were not observed between patients and controls.

The sequence came from a human donor with aplastic anemia. The chain employs TRBV7-9 and TRBJ2-3, with D hard to call. Sequencing was done on a sample of sorted CD4+, CD8+, or CD8+CD57+ T cells (not recorded which) from PBMCs. CDR3 coding DNA: TGTGCCACCCGGCCTCCCCACACAGATACGCAGTATTTT. Its translation is CATRPPHTDTQYF.